The entry below describes one TCR beta chain. The antigen remains unidentified. Assay: immunoSEQ multiplex PCR; the TCRdb copy retains only in-frame clones and omits some. The sample shows fewer than 35,000 clones, roughly nine tenths of them seen only once. This record comes from a study of T cell responses to AZD1222 COVID-19 vaccine. Overall study: Second doses were pooled across both intervals (about 4 or about 12 weeks). Study-wide findings and caveats: Spike was spanned by vaccine-associated CD4 TCRs, with dominance at 160-218 and 743-854.

The length of the CDR3 is 14 residues. In germline, CDR1 is ENHRY, CDR2 SYGVKD. Trimming stripped 4 bases from V and 2 bases from J, with 11 bases between. The sample in question was peripheral blood, obtained on day 0 of AZD1222 vaccination. This chain links TRBV10-3 with TRBJ1-2; D gene uncertain. This TCR came from an adult in good health. The chain's CDR3 is CAISGSAGNYGYTF. The CDR3 nucleotides are TGTGCCATCAGTGGGTCGGCGGGAAACTATGGCTACACCTTC.